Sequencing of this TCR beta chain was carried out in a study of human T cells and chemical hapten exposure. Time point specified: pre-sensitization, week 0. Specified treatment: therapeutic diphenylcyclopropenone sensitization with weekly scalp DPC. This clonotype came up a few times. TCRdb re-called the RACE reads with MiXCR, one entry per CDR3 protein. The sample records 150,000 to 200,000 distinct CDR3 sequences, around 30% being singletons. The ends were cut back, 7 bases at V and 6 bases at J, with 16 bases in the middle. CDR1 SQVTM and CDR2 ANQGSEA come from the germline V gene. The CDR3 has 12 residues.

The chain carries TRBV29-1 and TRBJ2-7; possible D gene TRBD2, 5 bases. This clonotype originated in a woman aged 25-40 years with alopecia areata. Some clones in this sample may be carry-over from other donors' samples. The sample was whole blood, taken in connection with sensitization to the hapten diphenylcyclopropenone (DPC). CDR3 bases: TGCAGCGCCGCCCTCGGGGAACGCGAGCAGTACTTC. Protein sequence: CSAALGEREQYF.